Below, one T cell receptor (beta chain) is given with its context. V lost 1 base and J lost 2, with 15 bases in between. The CDR3 contains 16 residues. CDR1 and CDR2 (germline): MGHRA, YSYEKL. TCRdb called the RT-PCR reads again in MiXCR, with one record for every CDR3 protein. The sample holds around 700,000 distinct CDR3 sequences, 13% to 15% seen once. The clonotype originates from a female donor in good health, serving as a healthy control. This chain uses TRBV4-1 with TRBJ2-7; no reliable D call. Material: memory CD4+ T cells from blood. The CDR3 DNA reads TGCGCCAGCAGCCAAGGCCGCGGAATGCAAACCTACGAGCAGTACTTC. This translates into CASSQGRGMQTYEQYF.